This T cell receptor beta chain was captured in a study of molecular identifiers for immune sequencing clone quantification. General study results and limits: Over 99% of effector molecules, but under 1% in naive cells, were held by clones with more than 20 RNA copies.

This clonotype was picked up many times. Its antigen is unknown. V shed 5 bases and J shed 3 bases, with 17 bases lying between them. The CDR3 length is 15 residues. Germline CDR1 reads MDHEN; CDR2 reads SYDVKM. Libraries of bulk TCR were made by previously described methods (with listed TCR primers). TCRdb reanalysed the PCR reads using MiXCR and keeps one entry per CDR3 protein. The sample lists 600,000 to 650,000 distinct CDR3 sequences, 15% to 20% occurring once. Each library that profiled naive CD8 cells came from approximately 20,000 to 1,000,000 sorted cells with 10%, 30% or 50% RNA. The TCR was taken from a human donor in good health. Some libraries in this study had Jurkat cell RNA spiked in. The sequencing input was naive CD8+ T cells from blood, with Jurkat cell RNA spiked in. The subset denotes: FACS-sorted CD8+CD4-CCR7+CD45RA+ naive T cells. The chain is built from TRBV28 and TRBJ2-7; no clear D gene. The CDR3 protein is CASSPPGSGLYEQYF. The CDR3 DNA reads as TGTGCCAGCAGTCCGCCCGGTTCCGGCCTCTACGAGCAGTACTTC.